The sequence of this TCR beta chain was determined in a study of blood T cell repertoires in COVID-19. Study-level background: There were acute and convalescent COVID-19 samples, and they came from the United States, Italy and Spain. The analysed material was cDNA or gDNA that came from T cells, B-cell-depleted T cells, or PBMCs.

The CDR3 extends over 15 amino acids. Germline assignment: CDR1 SGDLS and CDR2 YYNGEE. V was cut by 1 base and J by 1 base, with 6 bases left in between. Original processing notes: The assay estimated nucleated cells by amplifying reference gene primers. TCRdb keeps only in-frame clones here, not all; method: immunoSEQ multiplex PCR. V and J calls and clone size are given by that table; D and trimming were obtained from the DNA. The data hold roughly 53,000 clones, with about three quarters observed a single time. The source of this sequence is a man aged 50 to 60 with active or convalescent COVID-19. The V call is TRBV9, the J call TRBJ1-6; the D is unclear. The sample taken for sequencing was peripheral blood. The CDR3: CASSVRGSYNSPLHF. In nucleotides, the CDR3 is TGTGCCAGCAGCGTACGGGGTTCCTATAATTCACCCCTCCACTTT.